This T cell receptor (beta chain) was sequenced during a study of blood T cell repertoires in COVID-19. V gave up 3 bases and J gave up 5 bases; unmatched junction bases: 7. This CDR3 region has 15 residues. Germline V CDR1 and CDR2: SNHLY, FYNNEI. As processed by the authors: The assay estimated nucleated cells by amplifying reference gene primers. Sequenced by immunoSEQ multiplex PCR; TCRdb stores in-frame clones only, minus some. That table gives V, J and clone size, and the DNA gave D and trimming. Of fewer than 250,000 clones listed, around nine tenths are singletons. Followed longitudinally, the Seattle patients had been enrolled during active infection.

Sequences were obtained from peripheral blood. This chain links TRBV2 with TRBJ2-5; 9 bases fit TRBD2. The receptor's source is a man aged 55 to 70 with COVID-19, enrolled during active disease. This CDR3 reads CASSELAGGLETQYF. CDR3 DNA sequence: TGTGCCAGCAGTGAGTTGGCGGGGGGGCTCGAGACCCAGTACTTC.